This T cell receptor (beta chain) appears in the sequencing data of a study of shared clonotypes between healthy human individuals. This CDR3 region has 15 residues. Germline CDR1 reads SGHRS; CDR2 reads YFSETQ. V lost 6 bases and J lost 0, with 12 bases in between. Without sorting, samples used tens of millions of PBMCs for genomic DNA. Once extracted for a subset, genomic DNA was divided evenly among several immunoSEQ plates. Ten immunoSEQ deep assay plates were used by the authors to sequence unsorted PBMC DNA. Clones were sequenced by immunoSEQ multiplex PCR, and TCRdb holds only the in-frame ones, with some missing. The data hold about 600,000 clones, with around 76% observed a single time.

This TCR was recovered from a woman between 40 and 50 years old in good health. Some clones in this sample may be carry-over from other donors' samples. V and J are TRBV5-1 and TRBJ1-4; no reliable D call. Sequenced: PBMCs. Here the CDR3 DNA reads TGCGCCAGCACCCTGCGGGGAGCAACTAATGAAAAACTGTTTTTT. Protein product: CASTLRGATNEKLFF.